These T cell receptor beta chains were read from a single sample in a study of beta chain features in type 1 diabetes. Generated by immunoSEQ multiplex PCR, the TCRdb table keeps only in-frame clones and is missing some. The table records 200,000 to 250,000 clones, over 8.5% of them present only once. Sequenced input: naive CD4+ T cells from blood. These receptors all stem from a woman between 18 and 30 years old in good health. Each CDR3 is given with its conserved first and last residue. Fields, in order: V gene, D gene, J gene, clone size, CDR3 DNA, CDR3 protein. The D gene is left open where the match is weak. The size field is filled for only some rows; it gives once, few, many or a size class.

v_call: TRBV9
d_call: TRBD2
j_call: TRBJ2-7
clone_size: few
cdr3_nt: TGTGCCAGCAGCGTAGCGACTAGCGGGTTGTACGAGCAGTACTTC
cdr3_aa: CASSVATSGLYEQYF

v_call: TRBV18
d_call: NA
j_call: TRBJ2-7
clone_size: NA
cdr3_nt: TGTGCCAGCGCTTCAGGGTTCTACGAGCAGTACTTC
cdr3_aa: CASASGFYEQYF

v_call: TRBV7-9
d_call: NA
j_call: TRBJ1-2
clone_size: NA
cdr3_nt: TGTGCCAGCAGCTTAGGGGGAGACTATGGCTACACCTTC
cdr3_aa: CASSLGGDYGYTF

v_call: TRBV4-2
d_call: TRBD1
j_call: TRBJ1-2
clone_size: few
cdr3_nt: TGTGCCAGCAGTCCGACAGGGGTTGATAACTATGGCTACACCTTC
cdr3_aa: CASSPTGVDNYGYTF

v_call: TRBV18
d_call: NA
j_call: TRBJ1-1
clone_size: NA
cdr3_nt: TGTGCCAGCTCACCACAACAGGGTTCGGTGACTGAAGCTTTCTTT
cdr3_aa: CASSPQQGSVTEAFF

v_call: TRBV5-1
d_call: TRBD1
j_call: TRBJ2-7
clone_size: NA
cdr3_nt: TGCGCCAGCAGCTTCTTCGGGACAGGGGGCGACGAGCAGTACTTC
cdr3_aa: CASSFFGTGGDEQYF

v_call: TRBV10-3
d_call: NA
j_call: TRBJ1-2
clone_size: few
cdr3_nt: TGTGCCATCGAGTCGGGGGAGGACTATGGCTACACCTTC
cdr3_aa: CAIESGEDYGYTF

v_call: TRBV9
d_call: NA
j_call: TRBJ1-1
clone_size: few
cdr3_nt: TGTGCCCCTCAGGGGACTGAAGCTTTCTTT
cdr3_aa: CAPQGTEAFF

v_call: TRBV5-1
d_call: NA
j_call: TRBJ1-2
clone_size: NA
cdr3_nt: TGCGCCAGCAGCTTGAGCGCAGCCTATGGCTACACCTTC
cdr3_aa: CASSLSAAYGYTF

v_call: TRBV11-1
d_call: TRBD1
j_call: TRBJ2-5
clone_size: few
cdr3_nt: TGTGCCAGCAGCCCCACAGGGGAAGAGACCCAGTACTTC
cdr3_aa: CASSPTGEETQYF

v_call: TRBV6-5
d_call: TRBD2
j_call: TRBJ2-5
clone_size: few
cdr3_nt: TGTGCCAGCAGTTACGTACGGGAGGCCACCCCCAAGACCCAGTACTTC
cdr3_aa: CASSYVREATPKTQYF

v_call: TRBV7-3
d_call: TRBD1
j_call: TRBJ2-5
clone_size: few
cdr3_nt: TGTGCCAGCAGCAAATACGGACAGGGAGAGACCCAGTACTTC
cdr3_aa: CASSKYGQGETQYF

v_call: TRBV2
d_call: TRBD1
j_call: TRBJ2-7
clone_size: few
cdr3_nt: TGTGCCAGCAAGGTAGACAGGGCCTCCTACGAGCAGTACTTC
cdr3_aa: CASKVDRASYEQYF

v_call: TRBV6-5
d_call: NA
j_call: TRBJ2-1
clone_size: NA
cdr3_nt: TGTGCCAGCAGCAGAGGTGAGAGTGAGCAGTTCTTC
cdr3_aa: CASSRGESEQFF

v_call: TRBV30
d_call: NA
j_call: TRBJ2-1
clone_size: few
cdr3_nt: TGTGCCTGGAGTGAGACAGGCTGGGATGAGCAGTTCTTC
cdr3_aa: CAWSETGWDEQFF

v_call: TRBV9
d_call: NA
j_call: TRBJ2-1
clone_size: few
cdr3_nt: TGTGCCAGCAGCGTAGCGGGACTTTCCTACAATGAGCAGTTCTTC
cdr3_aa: CASSVAGLSYNEQFF

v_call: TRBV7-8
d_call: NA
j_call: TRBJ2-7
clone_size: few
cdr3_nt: TGTGCCAGCAGCTTAGACAGGGTGGGATCCTACGAGCAGTACTTC
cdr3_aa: CASSLDRVGSYEQYF

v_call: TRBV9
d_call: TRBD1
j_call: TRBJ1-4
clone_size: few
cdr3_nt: TGTGCCAGCAGCGAAGGGCCAGGGGGGGAAAAACTGTTTTTT
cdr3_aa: CASSEGPGGEKLFF

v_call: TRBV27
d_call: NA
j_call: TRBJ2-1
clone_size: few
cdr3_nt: TGTGCCAGCGGAGATCTACGTCGCTTCAATGAGCAGTTCTTC
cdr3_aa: CASGDLRRFNEQFF

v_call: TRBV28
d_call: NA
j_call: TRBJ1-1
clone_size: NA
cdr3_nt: TGTGCCAGCACATTCGGAGTGAACACTGAAGCTTTCTTT
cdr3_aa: CASTFGVNTEAFF

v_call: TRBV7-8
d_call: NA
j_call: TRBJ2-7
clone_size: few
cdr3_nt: TGTGCCAGCAGCTTAGCCAGGTCCTACGAGCAGTACTTC
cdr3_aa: CASSLARSYEQYF

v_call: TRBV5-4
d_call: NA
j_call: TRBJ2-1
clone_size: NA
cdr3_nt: TGTGCCAGCAGCCTTTTCGCCGCGGGTTTCGAGCAGTTCTTC
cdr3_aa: CASSLFAAGFEQFF